What follows is one T cell receptor (beta chain) and its context. Germline V gene data show CDR1 as MNHNY and CDR2 as SVGAGI (reference sequence). V was clipped by 4 bases and J by 3 bases, with 9 bases between them. This CDR3 is built from 13 residues. The sample belongs to a study of cytomegalovirus exposure and HLA in healthy donors. Overall study: A prior analysis found about 120 million unique TCR beta sequences from 170 million or so T cells.

PCR used 60 Vbeta primers and 13 Jbeta primers. The repertoire was sequenced with immunoSEQ multiplex PCR; TCRdb's copy has only in-frame clones and lacks some. The table has 200,000 or so clones, roughly four fifths seen once. Sequenced material: PBMCs. The J gene is TRBJ1-2, the V gene TRBV6-6; D gene uncertain. This clonotype originated in a boy aged 2-9 years in good health and CMV-seronegative. The CDR3 protein is CASSSREDYGYTF. Here the CDR3 DNA reads TGTGCCAGCAGTTCACGGGAGGACTATGGCTACACCTTC.